This T cell receptor (beta chain) came from a study of Graves' ophthalmopathy and Graves' hyperthyroidism. RNA transcripts were the source from which TCR beta CDR3 regions were amplified. The first-round RT-PCR employed HTBI primers together with the Qiagen OneStep RT-PCR kit. A multiplex PCR was then performed as the second round. From the multiplex PCR reads, TCRdb called clonotypes with MiXCR, one entry per CDR3 protein. The table records 1 million to 1.3 million distinct CDR3 sequences, less than 45% of them present only once. V dropped 7 bases and J dropped 0; count of bases not matched to a gene: 8. Germline assignment: CDR1 LNHDA and CDR2 SQIVND (reference sequence). The CDR3 length is 16 residues.

Sequencing used peripheral blood or thyroid tissue (not recorded which). The chain has TRBV19 and TRBJ1-4, with 7 nucleotides matching TRBD1. This receptor was identified in an adult man with Graves' hyperthyroidism. This CDR3 is CASKPGTAATNEKLFF. The CDR3 bases are TGTGCCAGTAAGCCGGGGACAGCCGCAACTAATGAAAAACTGTTTTTT.